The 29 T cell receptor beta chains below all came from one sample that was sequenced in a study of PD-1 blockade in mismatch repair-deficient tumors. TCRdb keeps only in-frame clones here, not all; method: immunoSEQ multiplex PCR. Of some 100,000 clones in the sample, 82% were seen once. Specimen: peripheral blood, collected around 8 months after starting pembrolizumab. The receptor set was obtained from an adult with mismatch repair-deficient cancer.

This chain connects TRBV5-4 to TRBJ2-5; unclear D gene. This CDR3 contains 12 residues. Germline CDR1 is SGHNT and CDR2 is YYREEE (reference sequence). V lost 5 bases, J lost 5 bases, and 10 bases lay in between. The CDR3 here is CASRKSGETQYF. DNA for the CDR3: TGTGCCAGCAGGAAAAGTGGCGAGACCCAGTACTTC.

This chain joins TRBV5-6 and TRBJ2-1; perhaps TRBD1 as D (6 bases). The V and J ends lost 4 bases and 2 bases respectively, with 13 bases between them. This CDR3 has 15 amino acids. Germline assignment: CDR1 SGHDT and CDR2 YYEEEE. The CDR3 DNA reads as TGTGCCAGCAGCCTAGGGGGAGTCGCCTACAATGAGCAGTTCTTC. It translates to CASSLGGVAYNEQFF.

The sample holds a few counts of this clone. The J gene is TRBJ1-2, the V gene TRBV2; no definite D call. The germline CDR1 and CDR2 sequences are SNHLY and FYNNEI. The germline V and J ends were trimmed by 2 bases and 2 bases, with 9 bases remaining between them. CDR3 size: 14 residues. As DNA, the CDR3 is TGTGCCAGCAGTGAAATGGGAGCCAACTATGGCTACACCTTC. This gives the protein CASSEMGANYGYTF.

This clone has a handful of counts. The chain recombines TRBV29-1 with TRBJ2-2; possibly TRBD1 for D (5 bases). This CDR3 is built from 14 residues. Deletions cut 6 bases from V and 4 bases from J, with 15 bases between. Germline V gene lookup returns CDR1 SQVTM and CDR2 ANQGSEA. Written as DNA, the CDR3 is TGCAGCGTCGTTAGGACATTAGGCACCGGGGAGCTGTTTTTT. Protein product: CSVVRTLGTGELFF.

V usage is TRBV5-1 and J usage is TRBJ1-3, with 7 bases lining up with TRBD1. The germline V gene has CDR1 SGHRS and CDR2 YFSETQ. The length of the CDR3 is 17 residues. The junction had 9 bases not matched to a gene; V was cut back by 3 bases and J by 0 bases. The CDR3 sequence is CASSWTGTALSGNTIYF. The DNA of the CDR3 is TGCGCCAGCAGCTGGACCGGGACAGCACTCTCTGGAAACACCATATATTTT.

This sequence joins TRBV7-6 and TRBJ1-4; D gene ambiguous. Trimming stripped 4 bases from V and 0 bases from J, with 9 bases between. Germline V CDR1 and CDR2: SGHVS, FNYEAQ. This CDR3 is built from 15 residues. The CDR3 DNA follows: TGTGCCAGCAGCTCGACTGGGGCAACTAATGAAAAACTGTTTTTT. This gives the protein CASSSTGATNEKLFF.

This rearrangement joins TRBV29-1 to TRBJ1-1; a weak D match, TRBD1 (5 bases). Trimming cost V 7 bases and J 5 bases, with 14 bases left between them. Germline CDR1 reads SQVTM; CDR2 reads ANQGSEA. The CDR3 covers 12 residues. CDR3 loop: CSGTTGGTEAFF. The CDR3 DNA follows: TGCAGCGGGACAACAGGTGGGACTGAAGCTTTCTTT. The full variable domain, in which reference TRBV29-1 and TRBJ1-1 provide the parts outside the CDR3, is SAVISQKPSRDICQRGTSLTIQCQVDSQVTMMFWYRQQPGQSLTLIATANQGSEATYESGFVIDKFPISRPNLTFSTLTVSNMSPEDSSIYLCSGTTGGTEAFFGQGTRLTVV.

The CDR3 DNA reads TGTGCCTTCGAGCGGGGAACAGATACGCAGTATTTT. Protein sequence: CAFERGTDTQYF. V and J are TRBV30 and TRBJ2-3; 7 bases agree with TRBD2. Germline V lookup: CDR1 GTSNPN, CDR2 SVGIG (reference sequence). The CDR3 runs 12 residues. V was pared by 7 bases and J by 3 bases, with 4 bases of the junction left unmatched. Full variable domain (outside the CDR3, taken from reference TRBV30 and TRBJ2-3): SQTIHQWPATLVQPVGSPLSLECTVEGTSNPNLYWYRQAAGRGLQLLFYSVGIGQISSEVPQNLSASRPQDRQFILSSKKLLLSDSGFYLCAFERGTDTQYFGPGTRLTVL.

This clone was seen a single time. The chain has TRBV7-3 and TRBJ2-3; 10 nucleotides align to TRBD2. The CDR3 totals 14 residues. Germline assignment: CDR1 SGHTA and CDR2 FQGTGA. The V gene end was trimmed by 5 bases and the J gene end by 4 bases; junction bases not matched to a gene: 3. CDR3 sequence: CASSLGLAADTQYF. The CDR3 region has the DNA TGTGCCAGCAGCCTCGGACTAGCGGCAGATACGCAGTATTTT. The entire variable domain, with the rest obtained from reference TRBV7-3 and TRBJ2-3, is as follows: GAGVSQTPSNKVTEKGKYVELRCDPISGHTALYWYRQSLGQGPEFLIYFQGTGAADDSGLPNDRFFAVRPEGSVSTLKIQRTERGDSAVYLCASSLGLAADTQYFGPGTRLTVL.

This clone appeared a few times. CDR3 sequence reads: CAANPSLMNTEAFF. The CDR3 DNA is TGTGCCGCCAACCCGAGCCTCATGAACACTGAAGCTTTCTTT. This chain connects TRBV6-6 to TRBJ1-1, with D unresolved. The CDR3 has 14 amino acids. V was shortened by 11 bases and J by 0 bases, with 16 bases between the two germline ends. Germline assignment: CDR1 MNHNY and CDR2 SVGAGI (reference sequence).

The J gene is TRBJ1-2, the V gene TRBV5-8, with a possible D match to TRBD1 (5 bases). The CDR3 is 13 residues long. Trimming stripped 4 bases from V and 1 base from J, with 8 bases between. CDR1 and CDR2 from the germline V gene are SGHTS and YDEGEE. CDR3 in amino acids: CASSRQNNYGYTF. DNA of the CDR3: TGTGCCAGCAGCCGACAGAATAACTATGGCTACACCTTC.

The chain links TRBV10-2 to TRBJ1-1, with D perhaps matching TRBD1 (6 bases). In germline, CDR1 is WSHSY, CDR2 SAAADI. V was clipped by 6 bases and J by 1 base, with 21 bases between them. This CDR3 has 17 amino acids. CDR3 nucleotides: TGCGCCAGCAGGGTCCCAGGCTCGACAGGAAAGAACACTGAAGCTTTCTTT. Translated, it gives CASRVPGSTGKNTEAFF.

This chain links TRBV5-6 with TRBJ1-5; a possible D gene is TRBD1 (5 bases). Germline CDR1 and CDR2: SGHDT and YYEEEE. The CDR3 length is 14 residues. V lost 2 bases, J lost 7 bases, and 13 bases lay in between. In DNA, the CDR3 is TGTGCCAGCAGCTTCCTGGGCGAGGGGCAGCCCCAGCATTTT. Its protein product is CASSFLGEGQPQHF.

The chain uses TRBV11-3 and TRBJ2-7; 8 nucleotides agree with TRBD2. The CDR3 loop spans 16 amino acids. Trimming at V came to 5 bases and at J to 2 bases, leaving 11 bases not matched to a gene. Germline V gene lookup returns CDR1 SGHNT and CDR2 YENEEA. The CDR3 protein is CASSPKGGTRPYEQYF. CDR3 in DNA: TGTGCCAGCAGCCCGAAGGGTGGGACTAGGCCCTACGAGCAGTACTTC.

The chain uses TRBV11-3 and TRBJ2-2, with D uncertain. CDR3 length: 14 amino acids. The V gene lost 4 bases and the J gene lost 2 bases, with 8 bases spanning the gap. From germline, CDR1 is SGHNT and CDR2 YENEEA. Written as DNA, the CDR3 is TGTGCCAGCAGCTCCCGAACCAACACCGGGGAGCTGTTTTTT. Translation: CASSSRTNTGELFF.

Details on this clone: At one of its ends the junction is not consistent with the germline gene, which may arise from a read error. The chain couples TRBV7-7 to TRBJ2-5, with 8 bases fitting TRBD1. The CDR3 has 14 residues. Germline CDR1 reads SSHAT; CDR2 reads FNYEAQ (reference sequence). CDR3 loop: CASSLPGTGETQYF. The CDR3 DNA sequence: TGTGCTAGCAGCTTACCCGGGACAGGAGAGACCCAGTACTTC. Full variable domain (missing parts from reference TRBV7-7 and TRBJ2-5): GAGVSQSPRYKVTKRGQDVTLRCDPISSHATLYWYQQALGQGPEFLTYFNYEAQPDKSGLPSDRFSAERPEGSISTLTIQRTEQRDSAMYRCASSLPGTGETQYFGPGTRLLVL.

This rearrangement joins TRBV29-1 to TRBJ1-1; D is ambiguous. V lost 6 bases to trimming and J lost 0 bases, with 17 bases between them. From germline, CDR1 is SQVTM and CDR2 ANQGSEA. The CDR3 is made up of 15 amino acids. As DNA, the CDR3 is TGCAGCGTCCCTGGCGTTTCCAGCATGAACACTGAAGCTTTCTTT. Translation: CSVPGVSSMNTEAFF. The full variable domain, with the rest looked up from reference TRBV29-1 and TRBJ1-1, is SAVISQKPSRDICQRGTSLTIQCQVDSQVTMMFWYRQQPGQSLTLIATANQGSEATYESGFVIDKFPISRPNLTFSTLTVSNMSPEDSSIYLCSVPGVSSMNTEAFFGQGTRLTVV.

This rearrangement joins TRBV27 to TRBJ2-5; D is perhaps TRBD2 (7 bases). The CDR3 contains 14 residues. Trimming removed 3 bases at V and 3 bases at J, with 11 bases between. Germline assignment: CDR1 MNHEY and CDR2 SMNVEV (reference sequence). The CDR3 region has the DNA TGTGCCAGCAGTTTGGGGGGGGCCAAAGAGACCCAGTACTTC. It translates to CASSLGGAKETQYF.

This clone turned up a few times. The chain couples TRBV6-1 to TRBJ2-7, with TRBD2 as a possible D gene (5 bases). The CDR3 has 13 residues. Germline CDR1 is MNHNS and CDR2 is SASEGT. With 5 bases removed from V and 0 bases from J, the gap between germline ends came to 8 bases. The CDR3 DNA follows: TGTGCCAGCAGTAGGACTCCCTCCTACGAGCAGTACTTC. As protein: CASSRTPSYEQYF.

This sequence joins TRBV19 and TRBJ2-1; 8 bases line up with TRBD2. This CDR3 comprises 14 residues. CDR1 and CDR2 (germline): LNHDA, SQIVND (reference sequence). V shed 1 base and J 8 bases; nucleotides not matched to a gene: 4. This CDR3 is CASSIAGGLDEQFF. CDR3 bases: TGTGCCAGTAGTATAGCGGGAGGGCTCGATGAGCAGTTCTTC.

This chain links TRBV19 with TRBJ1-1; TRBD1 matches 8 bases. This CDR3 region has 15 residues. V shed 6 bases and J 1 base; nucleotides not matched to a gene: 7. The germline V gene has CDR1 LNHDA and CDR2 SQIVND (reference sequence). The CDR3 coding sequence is TGTGCCAGTAGAGACCCAGGGGGCAGGAACACTGAAGCTTTCTTT. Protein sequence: CASRDPGGRNTEAFF.

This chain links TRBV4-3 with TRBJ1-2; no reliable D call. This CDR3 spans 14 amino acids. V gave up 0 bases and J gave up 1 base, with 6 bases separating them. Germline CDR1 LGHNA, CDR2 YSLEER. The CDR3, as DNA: TGCGCCAGCAGCCAAGAATTTCTTAACTATGGCTACACCTTC. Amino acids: CASSQEFLNYGYTF.

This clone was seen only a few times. CDR3 protein: CASSSSPLNYGYTF. For the CDR3, the DNA is TGTGCCAGCAGTTCATCCCCCCTTAACTATGGCTACACCTTC. The V gene is TRBV28, the J gene TRBJ1-2; no firm D call. The CDR3 length is 14 residues. Germline V gives CDR1 MDHEN, CDR2 SYDVKM. V lost 4 bases and J lost 1, with 10 bases in between.

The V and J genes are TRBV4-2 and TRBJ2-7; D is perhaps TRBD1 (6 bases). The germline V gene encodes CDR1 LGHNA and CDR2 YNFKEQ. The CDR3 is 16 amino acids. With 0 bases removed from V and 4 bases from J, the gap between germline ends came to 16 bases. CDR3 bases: TGTGCCAGCAGCCAAGAAGGGGGAACAGGCGCGTACGAGCAGTACTTC. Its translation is CASSQEGGTGAYEQYF.

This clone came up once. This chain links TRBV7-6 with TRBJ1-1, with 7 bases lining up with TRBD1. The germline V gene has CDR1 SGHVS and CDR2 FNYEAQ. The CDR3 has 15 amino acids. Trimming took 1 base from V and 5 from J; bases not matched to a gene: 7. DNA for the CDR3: TGTGCCAGCAGCTTAGGGCCAGGGGGTCTTACTGAAGCTTTCTTT. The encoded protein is CASSLGPGGLTEAFF.

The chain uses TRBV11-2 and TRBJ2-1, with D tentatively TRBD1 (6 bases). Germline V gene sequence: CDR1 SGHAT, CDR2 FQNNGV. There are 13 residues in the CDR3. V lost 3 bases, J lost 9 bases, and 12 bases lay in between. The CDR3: CASSFNRAAEQFF. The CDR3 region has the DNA TGTGCCAGCAGCTTCAACAGGGCGGCTGAGCAGTTCTTC.

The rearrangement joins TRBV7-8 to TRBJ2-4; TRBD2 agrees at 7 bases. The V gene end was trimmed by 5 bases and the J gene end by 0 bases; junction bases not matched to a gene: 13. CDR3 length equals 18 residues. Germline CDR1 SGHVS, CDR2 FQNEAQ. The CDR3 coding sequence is TGTGCCAGCAGCCGACTAGCCCCAGGAACGGAAGCCAAAAACATTCAGTACTTC. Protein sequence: CASSRLAPGTEAKNIQYF.

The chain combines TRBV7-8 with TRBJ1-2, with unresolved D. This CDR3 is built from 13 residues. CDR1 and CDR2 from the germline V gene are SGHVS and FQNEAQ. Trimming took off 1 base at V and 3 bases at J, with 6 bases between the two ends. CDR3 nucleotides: TGTGCCAGCAGCTTAGACAGCTACTATGGCTACACCTTC. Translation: CASSLDSYYGYTF. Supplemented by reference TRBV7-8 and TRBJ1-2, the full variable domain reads GAGVSQSPRYKVAKRGQDVALRCDPISGHVSLFWYQQALGQGPEFLTYFQNEAQLDKSGLPSDRFFAERPEGSVSTLKIQRTQQEDSAVYLCASSLDSYYGYTFGSGTRLTVV.

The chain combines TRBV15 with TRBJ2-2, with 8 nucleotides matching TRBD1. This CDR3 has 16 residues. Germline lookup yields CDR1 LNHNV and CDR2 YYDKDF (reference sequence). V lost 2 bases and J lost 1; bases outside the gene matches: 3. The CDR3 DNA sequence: TGTGCCACCAGCAGAAGGACAGGGAGGAACACCGGGGAGCTGTTTTTT. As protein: CATSRRTGRNTGELFF. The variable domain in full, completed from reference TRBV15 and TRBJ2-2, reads DAMVIQNPRYQVTQFGKPVTLSCSQTLNHNVMYWYQQKSSQAPKLLFHYYDKDFNNEADTPDNFQSRRPNTSFCFLDIRSPGLGDTAMYLCATSRRTGRNTGELFFGEGSRLTVL.